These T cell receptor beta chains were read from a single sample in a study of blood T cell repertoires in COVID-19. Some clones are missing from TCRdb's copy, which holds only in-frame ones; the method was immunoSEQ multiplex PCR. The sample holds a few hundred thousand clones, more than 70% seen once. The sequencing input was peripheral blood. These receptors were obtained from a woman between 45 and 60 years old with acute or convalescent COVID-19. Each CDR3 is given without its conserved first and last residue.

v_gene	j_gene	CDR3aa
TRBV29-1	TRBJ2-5	SVDRDSFDQETQY
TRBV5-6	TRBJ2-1	ASSLGGPSSYNEQF
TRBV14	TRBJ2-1	ASSQGGLLGEQF
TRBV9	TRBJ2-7	ASSVMASGIYEQY
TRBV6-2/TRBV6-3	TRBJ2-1	ASSASLGEQF
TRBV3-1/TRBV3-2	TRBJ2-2	ASSYGTGVTGELF
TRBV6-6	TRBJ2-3	ASSWATSGMADTQY
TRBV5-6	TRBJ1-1	ASSLFHRAWDTEAF
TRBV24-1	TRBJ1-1	ATSERGQGKTEAF
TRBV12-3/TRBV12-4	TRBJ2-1	ASSFYGIEQF
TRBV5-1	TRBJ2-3	ASRDISSTDTQY
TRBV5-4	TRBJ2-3	ASSFGGQGAGRSTDTQY
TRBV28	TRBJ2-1	ASVAGTSYNEQF
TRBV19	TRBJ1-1	ASTTRAGQGGLGTEAF
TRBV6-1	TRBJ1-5	ASSERQGVNQPQH
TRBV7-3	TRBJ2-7	ASSLSTGGTYEQY
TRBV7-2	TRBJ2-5	ASSQDRGQETQY
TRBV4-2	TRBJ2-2	ASSQDGLGGGTHTGELF
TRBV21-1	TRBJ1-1	ASSLRTGVNTEAF
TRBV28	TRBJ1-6	ASRPGQINSPLH
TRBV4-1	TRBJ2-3	ASSQVGGLADTQY
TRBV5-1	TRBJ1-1	ASSFRDSPEAF
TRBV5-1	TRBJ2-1	ASSLAGGYGEQF
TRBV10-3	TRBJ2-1	AIGINEQF
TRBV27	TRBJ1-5	ASSFRGQGFQPQH
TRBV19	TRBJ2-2	ASVDRANTGELF
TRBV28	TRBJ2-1	ASSSSGISYNEQF
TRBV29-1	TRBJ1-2	SVAIGEPDYGYT
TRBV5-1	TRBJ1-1	ASSLEPGQGANAF
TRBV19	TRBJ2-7	ASTPGTGGTYEQY
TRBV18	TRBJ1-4	ASSPGGGQGYEKLF
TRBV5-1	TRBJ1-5	ASSPGQGGQPQH
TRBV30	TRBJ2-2	AWSVRGNTGELF
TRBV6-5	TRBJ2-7	ASSWGDYEQY
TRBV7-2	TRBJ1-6	ASSGTGQGNSPLH